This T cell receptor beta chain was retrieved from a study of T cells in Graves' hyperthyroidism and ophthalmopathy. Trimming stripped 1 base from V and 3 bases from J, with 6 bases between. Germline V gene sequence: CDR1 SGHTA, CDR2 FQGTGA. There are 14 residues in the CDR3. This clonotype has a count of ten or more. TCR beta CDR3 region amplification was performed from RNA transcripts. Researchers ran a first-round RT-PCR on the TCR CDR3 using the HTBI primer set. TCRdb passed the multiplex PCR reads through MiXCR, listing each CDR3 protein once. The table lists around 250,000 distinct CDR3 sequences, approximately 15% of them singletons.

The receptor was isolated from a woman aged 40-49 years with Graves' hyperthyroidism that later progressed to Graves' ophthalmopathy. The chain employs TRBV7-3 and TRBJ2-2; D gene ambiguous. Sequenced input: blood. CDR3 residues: CASSLIGYTGELFF. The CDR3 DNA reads TGTGCCAGCAGCTTAATAGGGTACACCGGGGAGCTGTTTTTT.